The TCR beta chain described here comes from a study of blood T cell repertoires in COVID-19. Study-level background: Some COVID-19 samples were acute and others convalescent; all came from the United States, Italy and Spain. PBMCs, B-cell-depleted T cells, or T cells provided the cDNA or gDNA that made up the material.

Trimming pared 1 base from V and 5 bases from J, leaving 15 bases between. The CDR3 runs to 17 residues. Germline-derived CDR1 and CDR2 are LGHNA and YNFKEQ. Methods used by the authors: Reference gene primer amplification gave estimated nucleated cell counts. Sequenced by immunoSEQ multiplex PCR; TCRdb stores in-frame clones only, minus some. From that table come the V and J calls and clone size; the DNA was used to work out D and trimming. The sample carries around 180,000 clones, approximately 80% recorded once. Sequenced material: PBMCs or T cells enriched from blood (not recorded which). The TCR was taken from a man between 45 and 60 years old who had recovered from COVID-19. The chain employs TRBV4-2 and TRBJ1-6; D is undetermined. CDR3 nucleotide sequence: TGTGCCAGCAGCCAAGTAATGTTTTGGCAGGATAATTCACCCCTCCACTTT. This encodes CASSQVMFWQDNSPLHF.